The 5 T cell receptor beta chains below come from one sample, sequenced in a study of shared clonotypes between healthy human individuals. CD45RO negativity and positive selection for CCR7 defined naive CD8 cells, a population that excluded terminally differentiated effector memory CD45RA+ cells. The table came from immunoSEQ multiplex PCR; TCRdb's copy has only in-frame clones and leaves some out. The sample contains under 2,000,000 clones, about 95% of which appear only once. The sample comprised naive CD8+ T cells sorted from blood. Source of these receptors: a man between 18 and 29 years old in good health.

This rearrangement joins TRBV7-2 to TRBJ1-3; D is unresolved. Germline V lookup: CDR1 SGHTA, CDR2 FQGNSA. This CDR3 spans 13 amino acids. V was cut by 6 bases and J by 0 bases, with 6 bases left in between. CDR3 sequence reads: CASRPNSGNTIYF. The CDR3 DNA reads as TGTGCCAGCAGACCAAACTCTGGAAACACCATATATTTT.

The chain combines TRBV4-1 with TRBJ1-1; the D is unclear. The V end lost 0 bases, the J end lost 5 bases, and 7 bases lay between the germline ends. CDR1 is MGHRA, CDR2 YSYEKL, per germline. The CDR3 is 13 amino acids. This chain's CDR3 is CASSQDEITEAFF. CDR3 sequence (DNA): TGCGCCAGCAGCCAAGACGAGATTACTGAAGCTTTCTTT.

V usage is TRBV9 and J usage is TRBJ2-1; D gene ambiguous. Germline CDR1 reads SGDLS; CDR2 reads YYNGEE. This CDR3 has 15 amino acids. Trimming removed 0 bases from V and 0 bases from J, with 7 bases in between. Here the CDR3 reads CASSVAPNSYNEQFF. CDR3 nucleotide sequence: TGTGCCAGCAGCGTAGCGCCAAACTCCTACAATGAGCAGTTCTTC.

This clone was detected only a few times. Mismatch with germline at one junction end may stem from a read error. V and J are TRBV29-1 and TRBJ1-2; D is undetermined. The length of the CDR3 is 8 residues. From germline, CDR1 is SQVTM and CDR2 ANQGSEA. The CDR3 sequence is CSVSTGAF. CDR3 in DNA: TGCAGCGTGTCAACGGGAGCCTTC.

This clone was counted once. The chain joins TRBV27 to TRBJ1-1, with D possibly matching TRBD1 (5 bases). The CDR3 sequence is 14 residues long. CDR1 is MNHEY and CDR2 is SMNVEV in the germline V gene (reference sequence). V was cut by 4 bases and J by 4 bases, with 13 bases left in between. In DNA, the CDR3 is TGTGCCAGCAGTTCTCGGGGGGTATCCACTGAAGCTTTCTTT. Protein sequence: CASSSRGVSTEAFF.